These T cell receptor beta chains were read from a single sample in a study of CD8+ T cells in alopecia areata. The protocol was immunoSEQ multiplex PCR, while the TCRdb copy is restricted to in-frame clones and leaves out a portion. In the table there are about 150,000 clones, roughly 60% of which are singletons. The sample consisted of CD8+ T cells sorted from blood. The receptors stem from a human donor in good health. Each CDR3 is given with its conserved first and last residue. A D gene is named only where the DNA matches it firmly. Where a row states a size, it is once, few, many or the class of an expanded clone; other rows omit it.

d_gene	v_gene	abundance	j_gene	CDR3aa	CDR3nt
-	TRBV6-5	-	TRBJ2-3	CAAGWGDTQYF	TGTGCAGCGGGCTGGGGGGATACGCAGTATTTT
-	TRBV9	-	TRBJ2-1	CASSVGTTYNEQFF	TGTGCCAGCAGCGTAGGGACTACCTACAATGAGCAGTTCTTC
-	TRBV19	-	TRBJ1-2	CASSIRRVSGYTF	TGTGCCAGTAGTATCCGCAGGGTAAGCGGCTACACCTTC
-	TRBV29-1	-	TRBJ2-7	CSVEFGSSYEQYF	TGCAGCGTTGAGTTCGGCAGCTCCTACGAGCAGTACTTC
-	TRBV10-2	-	TRBJ1-2	CASSGGLLNYGYTF	TGCGCCAGCAGCGGGGGACTCCTTAACTATGGCTACACCTTC
TRBD2	TRBV28	-	TRBJ2-1	CASKELAGVDDEQFF	TGTGCCAGCAAGGAACTAGCGGGAGTTGACGATGAGCAGTTCTTC
TRBD2	TRBV30	-	TRBJ2-1	CAWSGAGGLNEQFF	TGTGCCTGGAGCGGAGCGGGAGGGCTCAATGAGCAGTTCTTC
-	TRBV29-1	-	TRBJ2-5	CSAWDTTRGTETQYF	TGCAGCGCCTGGGACACTACTAGGGGGACAGAGACCCAGTACTTC
-	TRBV30	-	TRBJ1-2	CAWSGVFYGYTF	TGTGCCTGGAGTGGCGTATTCTATGGCTACACCTTC
TRBD1	TRBV7-3	-	TRBJ2-2	CASSLKSGQGITGELFF	TGTGCCAGCAGCCTGAAATCAGGACAGGGGATAACCGGGGAGCTGTTTTTT
-	TRBV9	few	TRBJ1-2	CASSASDGYTF	TGTGCCAGCAGCGCCTCTGATGGCTACACCTTC
-	TRBV7-9	few	TRBJ2-2	CASSAVRDTGELFF	TGTGCCAGCAGCGCAGTGCGGGACACCGGGGAGCTGTTTTTT
TRBD2	TRBV13	-	TRBJ2-2	CASSSNAGVEIGELFF	TGTGCCAGCAGCTCCAATGCGGGAGTAGAGATCGGGGAGCTGTTTTTT
-	TRBV7-9	few	TRBJ1-3	CASSFGLLASGNTIYF	TGTGCCAGCAGCTTCGGCCTCCTCGCCTCTGGAAACACCATATATTTT
-	TRBV29-1	few	TRBJ2-5	CSAIPIGPETQYF	TGCAGCGCCATCCCCATAGGGCCTGAGACCCAGTACTTC
TRBD2	TRBV2	-	TRBJ2-1	CATRAGGGNEQFF	TGTGCCACTAGAGCGGGAGGGGGCAATGAGCAGTTCTTC
TRBD1	TRBV29-1	-	TRBJ1-2	CSVEVRGGGRPGYTF	TGCAGCGTTGAAGTGAGGGGAGGGGGCCGACCGGGCTACACCTTC
-	TRBV23-1	few	TRBJ1-5	CASSPRRPSKQPQHF	TGCGCCAGCAGTCCAAGACGGCCATCCAAACAGCCCCAGCATTTT
TRBD2	TRBV27	once	TRBJ2-2	CASSGLAGLKDTGELFF	TGTGCCAGCAGCGGACTAGCGGGGTTAAAGGACACCGGGGAGCTGTTTTTT
-	TRBV25-1	many	TRBJ2-7	CATARGDEQYF	TGTGCCACCGCCAGGGGCGACGAGCAGTACTTC
TRBD1	TRBV23-1	few	TRBJ2-3	CASSQWESGGVCTDTQYF	TGCGCCAGCAGTCAGTGGGAGTCAGGGGGTGTTTGCACAGATACGCAGTATTTT
TRBD2	TRBV27	-	TRBJ2-1	CASSLWGLAGDEQFF	TGTGCCAGCAGTTTATGGGGACTAGCGGGAGACGAGCAGTTCTTC
TRBD1	TRBV6-6	few	TRBJ2-1	CASSSGTGSYNEQFF	TGTGCCAGCAGTAGCGGGACAGGGTCCTACAATGAGCAGTTCTTC
-	TRBV27	-	TRBJ2-1	CASRPGGSYNEQFF	TGTGCCAGCAGGCCGGGCGGGTCTTACAATGAGCAGTTCTTC
-	TRBV14	-	TRBJ2-1	CASSQESPLDEQFF	TGTGCCAGCAGCCAAGAATCCCCGCTCGATGAGCAGTTCTTC
-	TRBV13	-	TRBJ2-3	CASSQRGRASTQYF	TGTGCCAGCAGCCAGAGGGGGAGGGCCAGTACGCAGTATTTT
TRBD2	TRBV11-2	-	TRBJ2-1	CASSLELKLAVYNEQFF	TGTGCCAGCAGCTTAGAGTTGAAACTAGCGGTCTACAATGAGCAGTTCTTC